These 24 T cell receptor beta chains came from one sample sequenced in a study of blood T cell repertoires in COVID-19. TCRdb's table, derived via immunoSEQ multiplex PCR, lists solely in-frame clones and lacks some. The sample gives a few hundred thousand clones, 70% to 90% of which show up once; around 1.8% is in the top ten. Material: PBMCs or T cells enriched from blood (not recorded which). All receptors derive from a woman in her forties or fifties who had recovered from COVID-19.

This rearrangement joins TRBV6-5 to TRBJ1-2; 7 bases map to TRBD1. Germline V CDR1 and CDR2: MNHEY, SVGAGI. This CDR3 spans 15 amino acids. V lost 5 bases, J lost 4 bases, and 10 bases stayed unmatched. The CDR3 nucleotides read TGTGCCAGCAGTCAAAAGGGGGCGCATAGCTATGGCTACACCTTC. This codes for CASSQKGAHSYGYTF.

V is TRBV18 and J is TRBJ2-2, with D maybe TRBD2 (6 bases). Germline assignment: CDR1 KGHSH and CDR2 LQKENI. The CDR3 spans 17 residues. Deletions cut 3 bases from V and 1 base from J, with 15 bases between. This CDR3 reads CASSPEGGFGNTGELFF. The DNA of the CDR3 is TGTGCCAGCTCACCGGAGGGAGGATTTGGGAACACCGGGGAGCTGTTTTTT.

V usage is TRBV28 and J usage is TRBJ2-7, with D possibly being TRBD1 (5 bases). The CDR3 is made up of 13 amino acids. V lost 8 bases, J lost 1 base, and 12 bases lay in between. Per the germline V gene, CDR1 is MDHEN and CDR2 is SYDVKM. The CDR3 loop is CASRITGSYEQYF. The DNA of the CDR3 is TGTGCCAGCCGGATAACAGGTTCCTACGAGCAGTACTTC.

The chain uses TRBV12-5 and TRBJ1-6; 10 bases match TRBD1. Germline loops: CDR1 LGHNT, CDR2 FRNRAP. The CDR3 has 16 residues. V gave up 4 bases and J gave up 10 bases; unmatched junction bases: 10. CDR3 sequence: CASGWGGQGLSSPLHF. The CDR3 nucleotides are TGTGCTAGTGGTTGGGGGGGACAGGGGTTGAGCTCACCCCTCCACTTT.

The chain employs TRBV10-3 and TRBJ2-1; D might be TRBD2 (5 bases). Trimming took 11 bases from V and 3 from J, leaving 8 bases between them. Per germline, CDR1 ENHRY and CDR2 SYGVKD. CDR3 length equals 11 residues. The CDR3 region has the DNA TGTGCCGGCGGGTTCTACAATGAGCAGTTCTTC. Its translation: CAGGFYNEQFF.

The J gene is TRBJ1-1, the V gene TRBV11-3; 9 positions match TRBD1. V gave up 5 bases and J gave up 1 base; unmatched junction bases: 8. Germline values: CDR1 SGHNT, CDR2 YENEEA. The CDR3 covers 16 residues. Written as DNA, the CDR3 is TGTGCCAGCAGCCCGGGACAGGGTTTTTCGAACACTGAAGCTTTCTTT. It is translated as CASSPGQGFSNTEAFF.

V gene TRBV12-5 combines with J gene TRBJ1-5; D possibly corresponds to TRBD1 (5 bases). The CDR3 sequence is 13 residues long. CDR1 and CDR2 from the germline V gene are LGHNT and FRNRAP. Trimming took 6 bases from V and 2 from J, leaving 8 bases between them. The CDR3 DNA sequence: TGTGCTAGTGGCACGGGGGGCAATCAGCCCCAGCATTTT. Its translation: CASGTGGNQPQHF.

This clone has just one count. The J gene is TRBJ2-1, the V gene TRBV1; TRBD2 is the table's D call and was not checked against the DNA. TRBV1 is annotated as a pseudogene. The CDR3 loop spans 14 amino acids. CDR3 region: CTSSQEAGGNEQFF. The CDR3 DNA sequence: TGCACCAGCAGCCAAGAAGCGGGAGGCAATGAGCAGTTCTTC.

CDR3 bases: TGTGCCAGCAGTGACCCCGGGACAGGGGGCATCTTAGCTTTCTTT. Protein: CASSDPGTGGILAFF. The chain carries TRBV28 and TRBJ1-1; 12 nucleotides align to TRBD1. The CDR3 length is 15 residues. V lost 5 bases and J lost 10; bases outside the gene matches: 11. Per the germline V gene, CDR1 is MDHEN and CDR2 is SYDVKM.

This clone was counted a single time. This chain uses TRBV2 with TRBJ1-2; the D gene is possibly TRBD1 (5 bases). Germline CDR1 reads SNHLY; CDR2 reads FYNNEI. The V and J ends lost 3 bases and 2 bases respectively, with 13 bases between them. The CDR3 extends over 15 amino acids. The CDR3 coding sequence is TGTGCCAGCAGTGATGGGCAGGGTCGGAACTATGGCTACACCTTC. Amino acids: CASSDGQGRNYGYTF.

The chain uses TRBV7-3 and TRBJ1-1, with unresolved D. The CDR3 length is 14 residues. Germline V CDR1 and CDR2: SGHTA, FQGTGA. V was clipped by 1 base and J by 4 bases, with 10 bases between them. The CDR3 coding sequence is TGTGCCAGCAGCTTAATGCGACAAAGCACTGAAGCTTTCTTT. It yields the protein CASSLMRQSTEAFF.

The chain joins TRBV18 to TRBJ1-5; TRBD1 agrees at 7 bases. Germline V CDR1 and CDR2: KGHSH, LQKENI. The CDR3 runs 15 residues. Losses at the gene ends were 3 bases for V and 6 bases for J; bases not matched to a gene: 8. The DNA of the CDR3 is TGTGCCAGCTCACCGGAAGAGGGGGCTCGTCAGCCCCAGCATTTT. The encoded protein is CASSPEEGARQPQHF.

The rearrangement links TRBV6-1 to TRBJ1-1, with 8 nucleotides matching TRBD1. This CDR3 has 13 amino acids. Losses at the gene ends were 3 bases for V and 5 bases for J; bases not matched to a gene: 2. From germline, CDR1 is MNHNS and CDR2 SASEGT. The CDR3 coding sequence is TGTGCCAGCAGTGAGGACAGGGATACTGAAGCTTTCTTT. Protein sequence: CASSEDRDTEAFF.

The count of this clone is one. The chain recombines TRBV9 with TRBJ1-6, with 7 bases lining up with TRBD1. The ends lost 0 bases at V and 10 bases at J; junction bases unmatched: 4. Germline CDR1 and CDR2: SGDLS and YYNGEE. This CDR3 has 14 residues. The CDR3 DNA reads as TGTGCCAGCAGCGTAGCAGGGGGGCGCTCACCCCTCCACTTT. Residues: CASSVAGGRSPLHF.

The chain recombines TRBV10-3 with TRBJ1-1; the match to TRBD1 covers 8 bases. This CDR3 has 13 amino acids. V lost 8 bases to trimming and J lost 7 bases; unmatched junction nucleotides: 9. From germline, CDR1 is ENHRY and CDR2 SYGVKD. This CDR3 reads CAICDRGVYEAFF. Here the CDR3 DNA reads TGTGCCATCTGCGACAGGGGCGTATATGAAGCTTTCTTT.

The rearrangement uses TRBV5-1 and TRBJ2-1; 12 nucleotides line up with TRBD2. This CDR3 spans 15 amino acids. The germline CDR1 and CDR2 sequences are SGHRS and YFSETQ. With 0 bases clipped from V and 9 bases from J, the junction kept 4 bases outside the gene matches. CDR3 protein: CASSLELAGGSEQFF. The CDR3 DNA reads TGCGCCAGCAGCTTGGAGCTAGCGGGAGGGAGTGAGCAGTTCTTC.

V is TRBV13 and J is TRBJ2-3, with D perhaps matching TRBD2 (6 bases). The V end lost 3 bases, the J end lost 6 bases, and 10 bases lay between the germline ends. Looked up from germline, CDR1 is PRHDT and CDR2 is FYEKMQ (reference sequence). The CDR3 is 13 amino acids. As DNA, the CDR3 is TGTGCCAGCAGCTTTTGGACTACTGATACGCAGTATTTT. As protein: CASSFWTTDTQYF. Filled out from reference TRBV13 and TRBJ2-3, the complete variable domain reads AAGVIQSPRHLIKEKRETATLKCYPIPRHDTVYWYQQGPGQDPQFLISFYEKMQSDKGSIPDRFSAQQFSDYHSELNMSSLELGDSALYFCASSFWTTDTQYFGPGTRLTVL.

This clone was observed once. The chain employs TRBV5-1 and TRBJ2-1; TRBD1 is a possible D gene (6 bases). V gave up 3 bases and J gave up 2 bases, with 12 bases separating them. The V gene's germline CDR1 is SGHRS and CDR2 YFSETQ. CDR3 size: 15 residues. CDR3 nucleotide sequence: TGCGCCAGCAGCTGGATGGACAGTACCTACAATGAGCAGTTCTTC. This sequence encodes CASSWMDSTYNEQFF.

The chain has TRBV27 and TRBJ1-2; D unresolved. This CDR3 contains 14 residues. Trimming stripped 1 base from V and 8 bases from J, with 14 bases between. Per germline, CDR1 MNHEY and CDR2 SMNVEV (reference sequence). The CDR3 sequence is CASSLYPNMRGYTF. CDR3 DNA: TGTGCCAGCAGTTTATACCCAAATATGCGGGGCTACACCTTC.

The V call is TRBV3-1 (or the pseudogene TRBV3-2), the J call TRBJ1-1; no reliable D call. Trimming stripped 4 bases from V and 8 bases from J, with 8 bases between. Germline V lookup: CDR1 LGHDT, CDR2 YNNKEL (reference sequence). There are 11 residues in the CDR3. CDR3: CASSPGEEAFF. The CDR3 DNA is TGTGCCAGCAGCCCCGGGGAGGAAGCTTTCTTT.

The table lists this clone with a count of one. The chain employs TRBV19 and TRBJ1-4; D gene uncertain. V was cut by 3 bases and J by 8 bases, with 16 bases left in between. Germline CDR1 reads LNHDA; CDR2 reads SQIVND (reference sequence). The CDR3 runs 15 residues. CDR3 DNA sequence: TGTGCCAGTAGTATGGTTGCGGGGTATATCGAAAAACTGTTTTTT. Its protein product is CASSMVAGYIEKLFF.

The rearrangement links TRBV18 to TRBJ2-1, with 7 bases identical to TRBD1. The V and J ends lost 5 bases and 0 bases, in that order; junction bases with no gene match: 7. The CDR3 loop spans 16 amino acids. Per the germline V gene, CDR1 is KGHSH and CDR2 is LQKENI. The CDR3 protein is CASSSVGQASYNEQFF. The CDR3, as DNA: TGTGCCAGCTCATCTGTCGGACAGGCCTCCTACAATGAGCAGTTCTTC.

This clone was recorded only once. The rearrangement links TRBV18 to TRBJ2-7, with 7 nucleotides matching TRBD1. This CDR3 is 13 amino acids long. J was trimmed by 6 bases and V by 3 bases; bases with no gene match: 5. The germline V gene has CDR1 KGHSH and CDR2 LQKENI. CDR3 DNA sequence: TGTGCCAGCTCACCCGACAGGGCCTCCGAGCAGTACTTC. The encoded protein is CASSPDRASEQYF. The full variable domain, completed using reference TRBV18 and TRBJ2-7, is NAGVMQNPRHLVRRRGQEARLRCSPMKGHSHVYWYRQLPEEGLKFMVYLQKENIIDESGMPKERFSAEFPKEGPSILRIQQVVRGDSAAYFCASSPDRASEQYFGPGTRLTVT.

The CDR3 nucleotides read TGTGCCAGCAGCGTAGGGGCTAGCGGGGTCACAGATACGCAGTATTTT. It is translated as CASSVGASGVTDTQYF. V gene TRBV9 combines with J gene TRBJ2-3; TRBD2 agrees at 9 bases. There are 16 residues in the CDR3. Germline trimming cut 0 bases from V and 2 bases from J; bases unmatched to any gene: 4. Germline V lookup: CDR1 SGDLS, CDR2 YYNGEE.